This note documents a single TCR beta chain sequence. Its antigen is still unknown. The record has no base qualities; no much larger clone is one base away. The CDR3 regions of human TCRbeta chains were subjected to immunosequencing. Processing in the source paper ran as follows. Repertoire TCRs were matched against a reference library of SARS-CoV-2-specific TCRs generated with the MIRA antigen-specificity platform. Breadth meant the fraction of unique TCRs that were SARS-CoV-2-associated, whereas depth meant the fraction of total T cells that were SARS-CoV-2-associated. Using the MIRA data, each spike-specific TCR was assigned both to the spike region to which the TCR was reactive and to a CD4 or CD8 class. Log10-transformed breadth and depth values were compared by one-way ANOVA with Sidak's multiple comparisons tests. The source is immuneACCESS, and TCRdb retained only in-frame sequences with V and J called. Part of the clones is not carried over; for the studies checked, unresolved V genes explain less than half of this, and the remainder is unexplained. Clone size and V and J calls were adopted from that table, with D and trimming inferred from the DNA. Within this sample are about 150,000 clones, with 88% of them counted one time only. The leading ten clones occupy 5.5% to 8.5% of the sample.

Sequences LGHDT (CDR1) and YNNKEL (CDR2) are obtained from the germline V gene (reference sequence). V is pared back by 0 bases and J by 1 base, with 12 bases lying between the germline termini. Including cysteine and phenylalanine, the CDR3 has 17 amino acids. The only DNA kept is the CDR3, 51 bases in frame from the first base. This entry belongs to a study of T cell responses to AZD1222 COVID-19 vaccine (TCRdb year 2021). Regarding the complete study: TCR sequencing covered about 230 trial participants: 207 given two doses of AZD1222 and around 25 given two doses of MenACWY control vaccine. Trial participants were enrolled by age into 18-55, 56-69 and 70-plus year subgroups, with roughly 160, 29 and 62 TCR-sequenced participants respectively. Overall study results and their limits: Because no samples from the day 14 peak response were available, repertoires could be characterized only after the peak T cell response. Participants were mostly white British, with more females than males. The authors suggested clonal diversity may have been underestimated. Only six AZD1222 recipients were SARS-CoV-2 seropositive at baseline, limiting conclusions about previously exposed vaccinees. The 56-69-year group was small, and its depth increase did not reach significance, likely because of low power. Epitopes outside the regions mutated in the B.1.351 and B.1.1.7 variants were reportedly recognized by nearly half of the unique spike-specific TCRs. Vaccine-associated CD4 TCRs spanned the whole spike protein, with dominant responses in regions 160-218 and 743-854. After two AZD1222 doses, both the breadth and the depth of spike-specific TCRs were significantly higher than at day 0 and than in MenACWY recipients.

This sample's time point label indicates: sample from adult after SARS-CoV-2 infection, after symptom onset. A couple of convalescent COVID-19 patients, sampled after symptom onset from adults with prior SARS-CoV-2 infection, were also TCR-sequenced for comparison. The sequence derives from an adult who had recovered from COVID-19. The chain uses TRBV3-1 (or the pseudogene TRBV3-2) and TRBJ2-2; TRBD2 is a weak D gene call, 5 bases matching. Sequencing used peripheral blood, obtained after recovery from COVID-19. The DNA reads TGTGCCAGCAGCCAAGATTTGTCCAGCGGGAACACCGGGGAGCTGTTTTTT. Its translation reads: CASSQDLSSGNTGELFF.